Below are 31 T cell receptor beta chains sequenced from a single sample in a study of T cell repertoires in cytomegalovirus infection. From the reads, TCRdb called clonotypes with MiXCR, one entry per CDR3 protein. The table includes some 700,000 distinct CDR3 sequences, about 33% detected once. These TCRs' antigens remain unknown. Material: cultured PBMCs, obtained from culture after CMV antigen stimulation. The source of these receptors is a human donor in good health (CMV status not recorded). Some clones in this sample may be carry-over from other donors' samples.

This clonotype was detected only once. V and J are TRBV30 and TRBJ1-5; TRBD1 might be the D (5 bases). Germline loops: CDR1 GTSNPN, CDR2 SVGIG (reference sequence). Trimming took 0 bases from V and 5 from J, leaving 8 bases between them. The CDR3 contains 13 residues. CDR3 loop: CAWSVRGDQPQHF. The CDR3 nucleotides read TGTGCCTGGAGTGTACGGGGGGATCAGCCCCAGCATTTT.

The chain links TRBV20-1 to TRBJ2-1; D perhaps matches TRBD2 (6 bases). V shed 0 bases and J shed 3 bases, with 18 bases lying between them. The CDR3 loop spans 17 amino acids. Looked up from germline, CDR1 is DFQATT and CDR2 is SNEGSKA (reference sequence). CDR3 residues: CSARDLGTSTVYNEQFF. The CDR3 coding sequence is TGCAGTGCTAGAGATCTCGGGACTTCGACCGTCTACAATGAGCAGTTCTTC.

The chain joins TRBV11-2 to TRBJ1-6; D remains unclear. In germline, CDR1 is SGHAT, CDR2 FQNNGV. This CDR3 is built from 15 residues. Deletions cut 5 bases from V and 10 bases from J, with 18 bases between. CDR3 region: CASSPPGREGSPLHF. The CDR3 nucleotides read TGTGCCAGCAGCCCTCCAGGCCGGGAGGGATCACCCCTCCACTTT.

The gene calls are TRBV11-2 and TRBJ2-1, with a tentative D call TRBD2 (5 bases). V gave up 2 bases and J gave up 9 bases, with 14 bases separating them. This CDR3 has 14 residues. Germline CDR1 is SGHAT and CDR2 is FQNNGV. The CDR3 coding sequence is TGTGCCAGCAGCTTAAGTCCGAGCGAGGGTGAGCAGTTCTTC. It translates to CASSLSPSEGEQFF. Filled out from reference TRBV11-2 and TRBJ2-1, the complete variable domain reads EAGVAQSPRYKIIEKRQSVAFWCNPISGHATLYWYQQILGQGPKLLIQFQNNGVVDDSQLPKDRFSAERLKGVDSTLKIQPAKLEDSAVYLCASSLSPSEGEQFFGPGTRLTVL.

The gene calls are TRBV28 and TRBJ2-5; D may match TRBD1 or TRBD2 (6 bases each). V was shortened by 6 bases and J by 4 bases, with 12 bases between the two germline ends. The length of the CDR3 is 13 residues. In germline, CDR1 is MDHEN, CDR2 SYDVKM. The CDR3, as DNA: TGTGCCAGCAGGCGAGGGGGGAGAGAGACCCAGTACTTC. As protein: CASRRGGRETQYF.

This sequence joins TRBV5-3 and TRBJ1-2, with D unresolved. TRBV5-3 is labeled an ORF, and its function is uncertain. Trimming left V 8 bases short and J 5 bases short, with 19 bases between. The CDR3 runs to 14 residues. The CDR3: CASTPSVTDYGYTF. CDR3 DNA: TGTGCCAGCACCCCCTCTGTGACGGATTATGGCTACACCTTC.

This chain uses TRBV5-1 with TRBJ1-1; no clear D. Germline CDR1 is SGHRS and CDR2 is YFSETQ. This CDR3 is built from 14 residues. V was clipped by 1 base and J by 2 bases, with 9 bases between them. The CDR3 region is CASSLIRSNTEAFF. CDR3 nucleotides: TGCGCCAGCAGCTTGATCAGAAGTAACACTGAAGCTTTCTTT.

This clonotype appeared a few times. The chain employs TRBV11-2 and TRBJ2-3, with D possibly matching TRBD2 (5 bases). Trimming stripped 2 bases from V and 8 bases from J, with 11 bases between. This CDR3 comprises 13 residues. CDR1 and CDR2 (germline): SGHAT, FQNNGV. Written as DNA, the CDR3 is TGTGCCAGCAGCTTATCGATCCGGGGTACGCAGTATTTT. This codes for CASSLSIRGTQYF.

The CDR3 spells CSAGLPMSYEQYF. The CDR3 coding sequence is TGCAGTGCCGGACTTCCCATGTCCTACGAGCAGTACTTC. This rearrangement joins TRBV20-1 to TRBJ2-7; weak D call: TRBD2 (5 bases). Germline values: CDR1 DFQATT, CDR2 SNEGSKA (reference sequence). The CDR3 totals 13 residues. V lost 6 bases to trimming and J lost 1 base, with 13 bases between them.

The chain carries TRBV7-6 and TRBJ1-6; D perhaps matches TRBD1 (5 bases). The CDR3 extends over 16 amino acids. Germline assignment: CDR1 SGHVS and CDR2 FNYEAQ. V was shortened by 5 bases and J by 6 bases, with 17 bases between the two germline ends. The CDR3 coding sequence is TGTGCCAGCAGCCAAGGGGTAGGGTGGGCTAATTCACCCCTCCACTTT. Protein sequence: CASSQGVGWANSPLHF.

The chain is built from TRBV6-1 and TRBJ1-6; 7 nucleotides agree with TRBD1. CDR3 length: 14 residues. CDR1 is MNHNS, CDR2 SASEGT, per germline. V lost 5 bases and J lost 8; bases outside the gene matches: 6. CDR3 nucleotide sequence: TGTGCCAGCAGTACCCGACAGGGTGATTCACCCCTCCACTTT. As protein: CASSTRQGDSPLHF.

This clonotype has only a few counts. Given a much more abundant clone one base away, this may be a read error. The chain carries TRBV7-2 and TRBJ2-5, with 7 bases matching TRBD2. The CDR3 spans 13 residues. The V and J ends lost 4 bases and 3 bases, in that order; junction bases with no gene match: 2. Germline V gene lookup returns CDR1 SGHTA and CDR2 FQGNSA. In nucleotides, the CDR3 is TGTGCCAGCAGCTCACGGGGGGAAGAGACCCAGTACTTC. It yields the protein CASSSRGEETQYF. Complete variable domain (other parts from reference TRBV7-2 and TRBJ2-5): GAGVSQSPSNKVTEKGKDVELRCDPISGHTALYWYRQSLGQGLEFLIYFQGNSAPDKSGLPSDRFSAERTGGSVSTLTIQRTQQEDSAVYLCASSSRGEETQYFGPGTRLLVL.

This clonotype has at least ten counts. The chain employs TRBV2 and TRBJ1-1; TRBD1 is a possible D gene (5 bases). Germline CDR1 SNHLY, CDR2 FYNNEI. V was pared by 7 bases and J by 3 bases, with 12 bases between. This CDR3 has 13 amino acids. In nucleotides, the CDR3 is TGTGCCAGCAATCGGGACGGCCACACTGAAGCTTTCTTT. Translation: CASNRDGHTEAFF.

V is TRBV7-9 and J is TRBJ2-1, with D perhaps TRBD2 (6 bases). Between the trimmed V and J ends, which lost 5 bases and 10 bases, there was a span of 21 bases. The CDR3 is 15 amino acids. Germline V lookup: CDR1 SEHNR, CDR2 FQNEAQ (reference sequence). For the CDR3, the DNA is TGTGCCAGCAGCCTGGGTTTGGGACTCCTTCCGGAGCAGTTCTTC. Its protein product is CASSLGLGLLPEQFF.

The chain uses TRBV19 and TRBJ2-7; D perhaps matches TRBD1 (6 bases). Trimming pared 7 bases from V and 7 bases from J, leaving 23 bases between. CDR3 size: 15 residues. The germline gives CDR1 LNHDA, CDR2 SQIVND (reference sequence). In DNA, the CDR3 is TGTGCCAGTACCCCCGGGTGGGGGCGTAAGTATGAGCAGTACTTC. It encodes CASTPGWGRKYEQYF.

This chain connects TRBV7-2 to TRBJ2-1; 8 positions match TRBD2. V trimming: 5 bases; J trimming: 4 bases; junction bases outside the gene matches: 10. CDR1 is SGHTA, CDR2 FQGNSA, per germline. This CDR3 has 16 residues. Here the CDR3 DNA reads TGTGCCAGCAGCGCCTCCGGGACTAGGTCGTACAATGAGCAGTTCTTC. Translated, it gives CASSASGTRSYNEQFF. Based on the CDR3 plus reference TRBV7-2 and TRBJ2-1, the full variable domain is GAGVSQSPSNKVTEKGKDVELRCDPISGHTALYWYRQSLGQGLEFLIYFQGNSAPDKSGLPSDRFSAERTGGSVSTLTIQRTQQEDSAVYLCASSASGTRSYNEQFFGPGTRLTVL.

The chain recombines TRBV7-8 with TRBJ2-5; 13 bases are shared with TRBD2. Trimming at V came to 6 bases and at J to 3 bases, leaving 7 bases not matched to a gene. CDR1 is SGHVS, CDR2 FQNEAQ, per germline. The CDR3 sequence is 16 residues long. The CDR3 coding sequence is TGTGCCAGCAGTTTCCCCGGACTAGCGGGGGAAGAGACCCAGTACTTC. Translated, it gives CASSFPGLAGEETQYF. Full variable domain (outside the CDR3, taken from reference TRBV7-8 and TRBJ2-5): GAGVSQSPRYKVAKRGQDVALRCDPISGHVSLFWYQQALGQGPEFLTYFQNEAQLDKSGLPSDRFFAERPEGSVSTLKIQRTQQEDSAVYLCASSFPGLAGEETQYFGPGTRLLVL.

The chain couples TRBV6-1 to TRBJ2-7, with 11 positions matching TRBD2. Germline loops: CDR1 MNHNS, CDR2 SASEGT. V was pared by 4 bases and J by 5 bases, with 10 bases of the junction left unmatched. This CDR3 region has 16 residues. The CDR3 region has the DNA TGTGCCAGCAGTGGCCCCACTAGCGGGAGTTGGAACGAGCAGTACTTC. Translation: CASSGPTSGSWNEQYF.

The chain carries TRBV5-1 and TRBJ2-5; maybe TRBD1 (5 bases). Germline V gene sequence: CDR1 SGHRS, CDR2 YFSETQ. The germline V and J ends were trimmed by 5 bases and 0 bases, with 14 bases remaining between them. This CDR3 has 15 amino acids. For the CDR3, the DNA is TGCGCCAGCAGGTCGGTGACAGTGTACCAAGAGACCCAGTACTTC. This sequence encodes CASRSVTVYQETQYF. Drawing the rest from reference TRBV5-1 and TRBJ2-5, the complete variable domain is KAGVTQTPRYLIKTRGQQVTLSCSPISGHRSVSWYQQTPGQGLQFLFEYFSETQRNKGNFPGRFSGRQFSNSRSEMNVSTLELGDSALYLCASRSVTVYQETQYFGPGTRLLVL.

V gene TRBV6-1 combines with J gene TRBJ2-2; maybe TRBD2 (5 bases). V was shortened by 4 bases and J by 7 bases, with 10 bases between the two germline ends. The V gene's germline CDR1 is MNHNS and CDR2 SASEGT. The CDR3 runs to 13 residues. The CDR3 DNA sequence: TGTGCCAGCAGTGGGGAGTTAGGCGGGGAGCTGTTTTTT. Translated: CASSGELGGELFF.

The V gene is TRBV7-9, the J gene TRBJ1-6, with D possibly matching TRBD1 (6 bases). With 3 bases removed from V and 2 bases from J, the gap between germline ends came to 11 bases. In germline, CDR1 is SEHNR, CDR2 FQNEAQ (reference sequence). The length of the CDR3 is 16 residues. The DNA of the CDR3 is TGTGCCAGCAGCTTGGGGGGCGACGCCTATAATTCACCCCTCCACTTT. It specifies CASSLGGDAYNSPLHF.

This clonotype has a count of ten or more. The chain is built from TRBV7-2 and TRBJ2-1, with D perhaps TRBD1 or TRBD2 (5 bases each). This CDR3 has 15 residues. V was pared by 3 bases and J by 2 bases, with 11 bases between. Germline loops: CDR1 SGHTA, CDR2 FQGNSA. This CDR3 reads CASSLGVGPYNEQFF. In nucleotides, the CDR3 is TGTGCCAGCAGCTTGGGGGTAGGACCCTACAATGAGCAGTTCTTC.

This rearrangement joins TRBV19 to TRBJ2-7; D is ambiguous. The V end lost 3 bases, the J end lost 3 bases, and 6 bases lay between the germline ends. CDR1 and CDR2 from the germline V gene are LNHDA and SQIVND (reference sequence). The CDR3 spans 12 residues. The CDR3 region is CASSMAGYEQYF. For the CDR3, the DNA is TGTGCCAGTAGTATGGCAGGCTACGAGCAGTACTTC.

V gene TRBV7-2 combines with J gene TRBJ2-7, with a weak D call TRBD2 (7 bases). There are 16 residues in the CDR3. Germline V gives CDR1 SGHTA, CDR2 FQGNSA. With 5 bases removed from V and 0 bases from J, the gap between germline ends came to 17 bases. This CDR3 reads CASSPGGAVSSYEQYF. CDR3 in DNA: TGTGCCAGCAGCCCTGGGGGGGCGGTGAGCTCCTACGAGCAGTACTTC.

The chain is built from TRBV20-1 and TRBJ2-5; TRBD1 matches 7 bases. After removal of 5 bases from V and 2 bases from J, the junction contained 5 bases not matched to a gene. Germline loops: CDR1 DFQATT, CDR2 SNEGSKA (reference sequence). The CDR3 contains 13 residues. The CDR3 DNA reads TGCAGTGCTGAGGGACAGCAACAAGAGACCCAGTACTTC. This encodes CSAEGQQQETQYF.

The chain uses TRBV28 and TRBJ1-4; 9 positions agree with TRBD1. CDR3 length: 16 residues. V was clipped by 6 bases and J by 7 bases; unmatched bases: 12. The germline gives CDR1 MDHEN, CDR2 SYDVKM. The CDR3 reads CASSQTLGTGPEKLFF. The CDR3 coding sequence is TGTGCCAGCAGCCAGACCCTCGGGACAGGGCCTGAAAAACTGTTTTTT.

This clonotype has only a few counts. This sequence joins TRBV19 and TRBJ1-5; D remains unclear. The CDR3 sequence is 15 residues long. With 5 bases removed from V and 5 bases from J, the gap between germline ends came to 16 bases. Germline CDR1 is LNHDA and CDR2 is SQIVND (reference sequence). The CDR3 loop reads CASSPSQRFYQPQHF. The CDR3 bases are TGTGCCAGTAGTCCCTCTCAGAGGTTCTATCAGCCCCAGCATTTT.

This chain links TRBV7-3 with TRBJ2-2; D unresolved. The CDR3 is 15 residues long. V dropped 5 bases and J dropped 4 bases, with 14 bases sitting between them. Germline V gene sequence: CDR1 SGHTA, CDR2 FQGTGA. DNA for the CDR3: TGTGCCAGCAGCCCCGTATCATTTCTCACCGGGGAGCTGTTTTTT. This gives the protein CASSPVSFLTGELFF.

The V gene is TRBV20-1, the J gene TRBJ2-1, with 11 bases identical to TRBD2. CDR1 is DFQATT and CDR2 is SNEGSKA in the germline V gene (reference sequence). This CDR3 is 20 amino acids long. V dropped 3 bases and J dropped 0; count of bases not matched to a gene: 16. The DNA for the CDR3 is TGCAGTGCTAGCCTAACCGGGCTTCCACTAGCGGGGGCCTCCTACAATGAGCAGTTCTTC. This translates into CSASLTGLPLAGASYNEQFF.

This clonotype was counted only a few times. The rearrangement links TRBV7-8 to TRBJ2-3; 9 bases are shared with TRBD2. The CDR3 length is 14 residues. The germline V gene encodes CDR1 SGHVS and CDR2 FQNEAQ. Trimming took 11 bases from V and 2 from J; bases not matched to a gene: 8. DNA of the CDR3: TGTGCCTCATACGGACTAGCGTCCACAGATACGCAGTATTTT. As protein: CASYGLASTDTQYF.

The V and J genes are TRBV12-5 and TRBJ2-7; D is unclear. This CDR3 region has 11 residues. The germline V gene has CDR1 LGHNT and CDR2 FRNRAP. V lost 0 bases to trimming and J lost 5 bases, with 2 bases between them. Here the CDR3 DNA reads TGTGCTAGTGGTTTGGTAGACGAGCAGTACTTC. Translated: CASGLVDEQYF.